The 8 T cell receptor beta chains below come from one sample, sequenced in a study of blood T cell repertoires in COVID-19. TCRdb's table, derived via immunoSEQ multiplex PCR, lists solely in-frame clones and lacks some. The sample comprises some 200,000 clones, roughly 84% of which are singletons, and roughly 4.6% rests with the top ten. Input material: peripheral blood. Receptor source: a woman aged 55-69 years who had recovered from COVID-19.

V is TRBV27 and J is TRBJ1-2; TRBD1 might be the D (5 bases). Germline V gene data show CDR1 as MNHEY and CDR2 as SMNVEV (reference sequence). The ends were cut back, 6 bases at V and 5 bases at J, with 13 bases in the middle. The CDR3 runs 13 residues. CDR3 loop: CASSPRQTYGYTF. The CDR3 nucleotides are TGTGCCAGCAGCCCCCGACAGACATATGGCTACACCTTC.

As for this clone: At one end, the junction sequence differs from germline, possibly due to a read error. The chain couples TRBV7-7 to TRBJ2-5; no clear D. Germline values: CDR1 SSHAT, CDR2 FNYEAQ (reference sequence). The CDR3 consists of 14 residues. CDR3 nucleotides: TGTGCTAGCAGCCCCGGAGATAGGCAAGAGACCCAGTACTTC. It yields the protein CASSPGDRQETQYF. The whole variable domain, filled in from reference TRBV7-7 and TRBJ2-5, reads GAGVSQSPRYKVTKRGQDVTLRCDPISSHATLYWYQQALGQGPEFLTYFNYEAQPDKSGLPSDRFSAERPEGSISTLTIQRTEQRDSAMYRCASSPGDRQETQYFGPGTRLLVL.

The chain carries TRBV18 and TRBJ1-1; D possibly corresponds to TRBD1 (6 bases). CDR3 size: 14 residues. Per germline, CDR1 KGHSH and CDR2 LQKENI. With 6 bases removed from V and 11 bases from J, the gap between germline ends came to 22 bases. The CDR3 sequence: CASSIRDTLLSAFF. CDR3 bases: TGTGCCAGCTCTATCCGGGACACACTCCTTTCGGCTTTCTTT.

The gene calls are TRBV5-1 and TRBJ2-5, with unresolved D. Germline CDR1 and CDR2: SGHRS and YFSETQ. The CDR3 is made up of 13 amino acids. Trimming took 0 bases from V and 0 from J, leaving 3 bases between them. The CDR3 region is CASSLGDQETQYF. The CDR3, as DNA: TGCGCCAGCAGCTTGGGCGACCAAGAGACCCAGTACTTC.

J is TRBJ2-5 and V is TRBV2; D ambiguous. V was clipped by 3 bases and J by 7 bases, with 12 bases between them. This CDR3 spans 13 amino acids. The germline gives CDR1 SNHLY, CDR2 FYNNEI. Here the CDR3 DNA reads TGTGCCAGCAGTGACGATGTGTTCGGGACCCAGTACTTC. Encoded protein: CASSDDVFGTQYF.

J is TRBJ2-2 and V is TRBV11-2; TRBD1 is a possible D gene (7 bases). The CDR3 length is 18 residues. Trimming removed 3 bases from V and 0 bases from J, with 17 bases in between. The germline V gene encodes CDR1 SGHAT and CDR2 FQNNGV. CDR3 region: CASSFLWRDRSNTGELFF. The DNA of the CDR3 is TGTGCCAGCAGCTTCTTGTGGCGGGACAGATCGAACACCGGGGAGCTGTTTTTT.

V gene TRBV18 combines with J gene TRBJ1-5; no firm D call. Trimming pared 3 bases from V and 2 bases from J, leaving 14 bases between. Germline values: CDR1 KGHSH, CDR2 LQKENI. The CDR3 has 16 residues. The CDR3 coding sequence is TGTGCCAGCTCACCCCCACTTGGGGAGGGCAATCAGCCCCAGCATTTT. This sequence encodes CASSPPLGEGNQPQHF.

This chain connects TRBV7-3 to TRBJ2-7; TRBD2 matches 8 bases. Trimming cost V 5 bases and J 0 bases; bases outside gene matches: 6. The CDR3 contains 15 residues. Germline loops: CDR1 SGHTA, CDR2 FQGTGA. CDR3 sequence: CASSPTGGGSYEQYF. The CDR3 DNA is TGTGCCAGCAGCCCAACCGGGGGGGGCTCCTACGAGCAGTACTTC. Drawing the rest from reference TRBV7-3 and TRBJ2-7, the complete variable domain is GAGVSQTPSNKVTEKGKYVELRCDPISGHTALYWYRQSLGQGPEFLIYFQGTGAADDSGLPNDRFFAVRPEGSVSTLKIQRTERGDSAVYLCASSPTGGGSYEQYFGPGTRLTVT.